The clone carrying this T cell receptor (beta chain) appeared a few times. Its antigen is currently unknown. TCRdb reanalysed the reads using MiXCR and keeps one entry per CDR3 protein. The table records 40,000 to 60,000 distinct CDR3 sequences, under 25% of them present only once. The sample originates from a study of T cell repertoires in cytomegalovirus infection. Study context: CMV epitopes used comprised recently identified HLA-C-restricted ones and well-studied HLA-B-restricted ones. Public TCR beta signatures indicated both CMV infection and matching HLA type. Study-level findings and limits: It was HLA-C-restricted CMV-specific TCR beta clonotypes that dominated the response ex vivo.

V was trimmed by 7 bases and J by 5 bases, leaving 18 bases between them. Germline values: CDR1 MNHEY, CDR2 SVGEGT. This CDR3 spans 15 amino acids. The receptor was derived from a human donor in good health (CMV status not recorded). Some clones in this sample may be carry-over from other donors' samples. The sample here was CD8+ T cells from cultured PBMCs, taken from culture after CMV antigen stimulation. The chain carries TRBV6-2 or TRBV6-3 and TRBJ2-1; maybe TRBD2 (6 bases). The CDR3 nucleotides are TGTGCCAGCATCCCCCGACCCGCGGGGCACAATGAGCAGTTCTTC. This translates into CASIPRPAGHNEQFF.